This entry concerns a single TCR beta chain. Starting material for each TCR library was roughly 3,300 ng of total RNA. Amplification used two nested PCRs: around 15 cycles, then about 9 cycles, on TCRalpha/TCRbeta cDNA. TCRdb re-called the 5' RACE reads and shows each CDR3 protein once, DNA omitted. Recorded for this sample: 400,000 to 500,000 distinct CDR3 sequences. Germline V gene data show CDR1 as DFQATT and CDR2 as SNEGSKA (reference sequence). The CDR3 is 13 amino acids. These data originate in a study of monozygotic twins with inflammatory bowel disease. The receptor was isolated from a human donor with ulcerative colitis or Crohn's disease, or a healthy co-twin of an affected twin (not recorded which). The chain couples TRBV20-1 to TRBJ1-2; TCRdb selects TRBD1, and the lack of DNA leaves this call unchecked. The specimen sequenced was blood. This chain's CDR3 is CSATGTGEVGYTF.